Listed below are T cell receptor beta chains from one sample, sequenced in a study of OX40 agonist ivuxolimab in advanced cancers. Generated by immunoSEQ multiplex PCR, the TCRdb table keeps only in-frame clones and is missing some. The repertoire holds under 90,000 clones, with 88% as singletons. Sample: CD4+ or CD8+ T cells sorted from blood, taken in a trial of the OX40 agonist ivuxolimab. These TCRs come from an adult with an advanced solid tumor such as melanoma, head and neck, liver or kidney cancer. CDR3s include the opening cysteine and the closing phenylalanine or tryptophan. The D gene is left open where the match is weak. The size of a clone is reported for some rows only, either as once, few or many, or as a class for expanded clones.

size	V	J	D	DNA	CDR3
-	TRBV7-9	TRBJ2-3	-	TGTGCCAGCAGCTTAATCTATAGCGTCGGCACAGATACGCAGTATTTT	CASSLIYSVGTDTQYF
-	TRBV10-3	TRBJ1-2	-	TGTGCCATCAGTGAGTCTGGGCCCTATGGCTACACCTTC	CAISESGPYGYTF
-	TRBV11-2	TRBJ2-1	-	TGTGCCAGCAGCCGGGGGCCTGAGCAGTTCTTC	CASSRGPEQFF
-	TRBV27	TRBJ1-5	TRBD1	TGTGCCAGCAGGGGACAGGCCAAGAGCAATCAGCCCCAGCATTTT	CASRGQAKSNQPQHF
-	TRBV27	TRBJ1-1	TRBD1	TGTGCCAGCAGTTTAGAAGGACAGGGGGCGCGAGCTTTCTTT	CASSLEGQGARAFF
-	TRBV19	TRBJ1-1	-	TGTGCCAGTAGTATCTCGAACGGGTTTGAAGCTTTCTTT	CASSISNGFEAFF
-	TRBV4-3	TRBJ2-7	-	TGCGCCAGCAGCCAAGTGGTAGGGGGAACATACGAGCAGTACTTC	CASSQVVGGTYEQYF
-	TRBV2	TRBJ1-5	-	TGTGCCAGCTTGTTTGAGGGCAATCAGCCCCAGCATTTT	CASLFEGNQPQHF
-	TRBV4-3	TRBJ2-2	-	TGCGCCAGCGGGGCATTCACCGGGGAGCTGTTTTTT	CASGAFTGELFF
few	TRBV7-2	TRBJ2-1	TRBD2	TGTGCCAGCAGCCCGGGACTAGCCCTGAATGAGCAGTTCTTC	CASSPGLALNEQFF
-	TRBV28	TRBJ2-7	TRBD2	TGTGCCAGCAGGGGACTAGCGGGTTCTGAAGAGCAGTACTTC	CASRGLAGSEEQYF
once	TRBV6-6	TRBJ2-1	-	TGTGCCAGCAGTTACAACTGGAGGGGCCAGAGGAATGAGCAGTTCTTC	CASSYNWRGQRNEQFF
-	TRBV28	TRBJ1-5	-	TGTGCCAGCAGCCCCGGTGGGGGATATCAGCCCCAGCATTTT	CASSPGGGYQPQHF
-	TRBV10-2	TRBJ1-2	-	TGCGCCAGCAGTGAGTCGACGGCAGGCTATGGCTACACCTTC	CASSESTAGYGYTF
-	TRBV5-1	TRBJ2-4	-	TGCGCCAGCAGCTTGTCGGGGCAAGCCAAAAACATTCAGTACTTC	CASSLSGQAKNIQYF
-	TRBV10-3	TRBJ2-5	-	TGTGCCATCAGTGGAGGGGGCGGGAGAGGGGAGACCCAGTACTTC	CAISGGGGRGETQYF
-	TRBV25-1	TRBJ2-1	TRBD2	TGTGCCAGCAGTGAGGGGCTAGCGGGGAAGAATGAGCAGTTCTTC	CASSEGLAGKNEQFF
-	TRBV11-3	TRBJ2-1	-	TGTGCCAGCAGCTCCGGGACTTCCCGATCGAATGAGCAGTTCTTC	CASSSGTSRSNEQFF
-	TRBV7-8	TRBJ1-1	-	TGTGCCAGCAGTCGGGGGTCAGAAGCTTTCTTT	CASSRGSEAFF
-	TRBV27	TRBJ1-6	TRBD1	TGTGCCAGCAGTGCACAGGGGGATCAGTCACCCCTCCACTTT	CASSAQGDQSPLHF
-	TRBV28	TRBJ1-1	TRBD1	TGTGCCAGCAGTCCCAGGGGGCAAGAAGCTTTCTTT	CASSPRGQEAFF
-	TRBV2	TRBJ1-1	-	TGTGCCAGCAATTGGGACACTGAAGCTTTCTTT	CASNWDTEAFF
-	TRBV7-2	TRBJ2-1	-	TGTGCCAGCAGCTCTCGACCGAACACCTACAATGAGCAGTTCTTC	CASSSRPNTYNEQFF
once	TRBV14	TRBJ2-5	TRBD2	TGTGCCAGCAGCATAAGACTACCGGGACTAGCGGGACTCGAGACCCAGTACTTC	CASSIRLPGLAGLETQYF
-	TRBV5-8	TRBJ2-2	-	TGTGCCAGCAGCGCAGGACAGGGAGGGACCGGGGAGCTGTTTTTT	CASSAGQGGTGELFF
-	TRBV15	TRBJ1-1	-	TGTGCCACCAGCAGTAGACAGGCCGGGAACACTGAAGCTTTCTTT	CATSSRQAGNTEAFF
-	TRBV19	TRBJ1-2	-	TGTGCCAGTAGTATGGTCGACGGATCTAACTATGGCTACACCTTC	CASSMVDGSNYGYTF
-	TRBV11-2	TRBJ1-2	-	TGTGCCAGCAGCTTAGACCTTGGGGCTAACTATGGCTACACCTTC	CASSLDLGANYGYTF
-	TRBV25-1	TRBJ1-1	-	TGTGCCAGCAGTGGCCGGGCAGGGGTCAAGAACACTGAAGCTTTCTTT	CASSGRAGVKNTEAFF
-	TRBV6-5	TRBJ1-2	-	TGTGCCAGCAGTGATTCCGTCTATGGCTACACCTTC	CASSDSVYGYTF
-	TRBV15	TRBJ1-1	-	TGTGCCACCAGCAGAGATGAGCCCCGTCCGGTTGTGGCTTTCTTT	CATSRDEPRPVVAFF
-	TRBV5-8	TRBJ2-7	-	TGTGCCAGCAGCTTGGAATGGTGGAGCGCCTACGAGCAGTACTTC	CASSLEWWSAYEQYF
-	TRBV14	TRBJ2-7	-	TGTGCCAGCAGCCAGCGGAGATCCTACGAGCAGTACTTC	CASSQRRSYEQYF
-	TRBV5-1	TRBJ2-3	-	TGCGCCAGCAGCTACACAGATACGCAGTATTTT	CASSYTDTQYF
-	TRBV5-1	TRBJ1-5	TRBD1	TGCGCCAGCAGCTTGGGGGACAGAGGCAATCAGCCCCAGCATTTT	CASSLGDRGNQPQHF
-	TRBV15	TRBJ2-3	-	TGTGCCACCAGCAGAGAGGGTAAACATACGCAGTATTTT	CATSREGKHTQYF
-	TRBV4-1	TRBJ1-2	TRBD1	TGCGCCAGCAGCCAAGCAATCGCCGACAGGGGTGGGTATGGCTACACCTTC	CASSQAIADRGGYGYTF
-	TRBV5-1	TRBJ1-2	-	TGCGCCAGCAGCTTAGCTGAACCTAACTATGGCTACACCTTC	CASSLAEPNYGYTF
-	TRBV5-1	TRBJ1-2	-	TGCGCCAGCAGCTTGGCCCCCCCACAGCCGCCTGGCTATGGCTACACCTTC	CASSLAPPQPPGYGYTF
-	TRBV5-5	TRBJ2-7	TRBD2	TGTGCCAGCAGCCCTGCTAGCGGGAGGCCCTACGAGCAGTACTTC	CASSPASGRPYEQYF
-	TRBV28	TRBJ1-2	TRBD1	TGTGCCAGCAGTCGTGATCTACAGGGGGCCTACTATGGCTACACCTTC	CASSRDLQGAYYGYTF
-	TRBV6-5	TRBJ1-5	-	TGTGCCAGCAGTTTCGGGCCAAACGGGGAGCCCCAGCATTTT	CASSFGPNGEPQHF
-	TRBV2	TRBJ2-1	TRBD2	TGTGCCAGCCCAGCTAGCGGGAGGTTGAGTTACAATGAGCAGTTCTTC	CASPASGRLSYNEQFF
-	TRBV20-1	TRBJ2-1	-	TGCAGTGCAGCAAACCGCGGGCAGTTCTTC	CSAANRGQFF
-	TRBV7-2	TRBJ1-5	-	TGTGCCAGCAGTCCAGGTGGCAGCAAGAATCAGCCCCAGCATTTT	CASSPGGSKNQPQHF
-	TRBV7-2	TRBJ2-5	-	TGTGCCAGCAGCTTAGAAGCCGCGGCCCAGTACTTC	CASSLEAAAQYF
-	TRBV11-2	TRBJ2-7	TRBD2	TGTGCCAGCAGCTTATACCCGGGACTAGCGGGAGACGCCTACGAGCAGTACTTC	CASSLYPGLAGDAYEQYF
-	TRBV5-4	TRBJ2-7	-	TGTGCCAGCAGCCCAGGGTCAGGCCCCTACGAGCAGTACTTC	CASSPGSGPYEQYF
-	TRBV6-5	TRBJ2-7	-	TGTGCCAGCAGAGATCGGGTCGAGCAGTACTTC	CASRDRVEQYF
once	TRBV29-1	TRBJ2-1	-	TGCAGCGTCTACGGGCGCAGCTCCTACAATGAGCAGTTCTTC	CSVYGRSSYNEQFF
-	TRBV11-3	TRBJ2-7	TRBD1	TGTGCCAGCAGCTCGCCCGGGACAGAGAGCTCCTACGAGCAGTACTTC	CASSSPGTESSYEQYF
-	TRBV18	TRBJ1-1	TRBD1	TGTGCCAGCTCAACCCTAACCCTTGGACAGGGCCACACTGAAGCTTTCTTT	CASSTLTLGQGHTEAFF
-	TRBV28	TRBJ1-6	-	TGTGCCAGCAGTCGGGGAGGCTCCTATAATTCACCCCTCCACTTT	CASSRGGSYNSPLHF
-	TRBV28	TRBJ1-2	TRBD1	TGTGCCAGCAGCAGGGGACAGGGGGCGGGCTACACCTTC	CASSRGQGAGYTF
-	TRBV30	TRBJ2-1	TRBD2	TGTGCCGGCCTAGCGGAGGGCGATGAGCAGTTCTTC	CAGLAEGDEQFF
-	TRBV6-5	TRBJ2-7	-	TGTGCCAGCAGTTATAGTCCGGGTAGCTCCTACGAGCAGTACTTC	CASSYSPGSSYEQYF
-	TRBV7-9	TRBJ1-4	-	TGTGCCAGCAGCCTCCGGGGCCCTGAAAAACTGTTTTTT	CASSLRGPEKLFF
once	TRBV7-9	TRBJ2-3	-	TGTGCCAGCAGCTTAGTACAGGGAAGCACAGATACGCAGTATTTT	CASSLVQGSTDTQYF
-	TRBV6-5	TRBJ2-7	TRBD1	TGTGCCAGCAGTGTTCGACAGGGGCCCTCCTACGAGCAGTACTTC	CASSVRQGPSYEQYF
-	TRBV5-1	TRBJ2-3	TRBD2	TGCGCCAGCAGCTCGGGACTAGCGGGCCTCACAGATACGCAGTATTTT	CASSSGLAGLTDTQYF